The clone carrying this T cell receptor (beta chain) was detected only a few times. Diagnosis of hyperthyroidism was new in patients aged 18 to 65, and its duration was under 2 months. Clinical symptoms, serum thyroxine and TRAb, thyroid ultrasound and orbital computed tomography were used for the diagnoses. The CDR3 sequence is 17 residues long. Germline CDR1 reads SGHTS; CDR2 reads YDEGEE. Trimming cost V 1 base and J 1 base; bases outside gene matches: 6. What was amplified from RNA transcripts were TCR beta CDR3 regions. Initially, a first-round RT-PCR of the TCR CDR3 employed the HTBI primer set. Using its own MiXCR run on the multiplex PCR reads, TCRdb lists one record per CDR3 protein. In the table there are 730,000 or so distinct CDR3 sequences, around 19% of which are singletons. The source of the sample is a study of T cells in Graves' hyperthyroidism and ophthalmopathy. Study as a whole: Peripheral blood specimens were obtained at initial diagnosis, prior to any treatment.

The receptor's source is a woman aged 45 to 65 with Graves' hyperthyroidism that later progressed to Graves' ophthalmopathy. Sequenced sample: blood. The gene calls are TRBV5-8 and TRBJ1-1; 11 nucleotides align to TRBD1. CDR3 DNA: TGTGCCAGCAGCTTGAATCGGGACAGGGGGACGAACACTGAAGCTTTCTTT. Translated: CASSLNRDRGTNTEAFF.